The T cell receptor (beta chain) described here comes from a study of blood T cell repertoires in COVID-19. On the study more broadly: Material from acute and convalescent COVID-19 was sourced from the United States, Italy and Spain. Sources were T cells, B-cell-depleted T cells, or PBMCs; the material itself was cDNA or gDNA.

Germline V gene lookup returns CDR1 SGDLS and CDR2 YYNGEE. V was trimmed by 4 bases and J by 7 bases, leaving 17 bases between them. The CDR3 contains 14 residues. Original processing methods: Counts of nucleated cells, estimated from reference gene primer amplification, were obtained. TCRdb's table, derived via immunoSEQ multiplex PCR, lists solely in-frame clones and lacks some. V and J calls and clone size follow that table, whereas D and trimming were derived from the DNA. The sample includes roughly 220,000 clones, less than 90% of them seen just once. The sequenced sample was peripheral blood. The clonotype comes from a man aged 25-45 years with active or convalescent COVID-19. The chain couples TRBV9 to TRBJ1-2, with D perhaps matching TRBD1 (6 bases). The DNA for the CDR3 is TGTGCCAGCAGCCAGAGCTCAGGGGTGAGTGGCTACACCTTC. It codes for CASSQSSGVSGYTF.